This TCR beta chain is from a study of CD8+ T cells in alopecia areata. Across the study: Tofacitinib exposure lasted 6 to 18 months, followed by 6 months off drug.

Extraction of RNA preceded its reverse transcription into cDNA, which served as the sequencing template. Sequenced by immunoSEQ multiplex PCR; TCRdb stores in-frame clones only, minus some. The top ten hold about 14% of the sample, which has more than 150,000 clones, 59% seen once. The CDR3 runs to 13 residues. The V end lost 3 bases, the J end lost 8 bases, and 16 bases lay between the germline ends. Per the germline V gene, CDR1 is SQVTM and CDR2 is ANQGSEA. Findings of the study overall: For lesional scalp, especially alopecia totalis/universalis, clonality was higher than in normal scalp.

About this clone: Its antigen remains unidentified.

This sequence originates from a human donor with alopecia areata. V is TRBV29-1 and J is TRBJ1-2, with a weak D call TRBD1 (6 bases). The specimen comprised CD4+ T cells sorted from blood, sampled at week 0. CDR3 bases: TGCAGCGTTGATTCTGGGGGGGCGGTCGGCTACACCTTC. Protein sequence: CSVDSGGAVGYTF.